This TCR beta chain was captured in a study of blood T cell repertoires in COVID-19. V was pared by 4 bases and J by 2 bases, with 5 bases of the junction left unmatched. The CDR3 length is 14 residues. Germline CDR1 GTSNPN, CDR2 SVGIG (reference sequence). Within the 2 weeks before study entry, each person in the exposed group met a COVID-19 case. Sequenced by immunoSEQ multiplex PCR; TCRdb stores in-frame clones only, minus some. The table has over 350,000 clones, approximately 93% seen once; the top ten hold just over 0.85%. The V gene is TRBV30, the J gene TRBJ2-1; 7 positions match TRBD2. The receptor comes from a woman aged 40 to 55 who had been exposed to COVID-19. Sequenced input: PBMCs or T cells enriched from blood (not recorded which). The DNA for the CDR3 is TGTGCCTGGACCGGGGGACTACCCTACAATGAGCAGTTCTTC. The encoded protein is CAWTGGLPYNEQFF.